A selection of T cell receptor beta chains follows, all from one sample in a study of T cell changes during pregnancy in multiple sclerosis. Some clones are missing from TCRdb's copy, which holds only in-frame ones; the method was immunoSEQ multiplex PCR. The table shows some 120,000 clones, with approximately 90% occurring only once. Sequenced here: peripheral blood, sampled in the third trimester of pregnancy. Receptors originate from a female donor with multiple sclerosis, enrolled in a pregnancy study. CDR3s include the opening cysteine and the closing phenylalanine or tryptophan. The order of the fields is D gene, V gene, J gene, clone size, CDR3 protein, CDR3 DNA. D genes are given only for firm matches. The size entry is marked missing in some rows and otherwise reads once, few, many or a size class.

d_gene: .; v_gene: TRBV18; j_gene: TRBJ2-3; abundance: .; CDR3aa: CASSPTRSTDTQYF; CDR3nt: TGTGCCAGCTCACCAACTAGGAGCACAGATACGCAGTATTTT
d_gene: .; v_gene: TRBV29-1; j_gene: TRBJ1-2; abundance: .; CDR3aa: CSVRTGRGDYGYTF; CDR3nt: TGCAGCGTTCGAACAGGGAGAGGGGACTATGGCTACACCTTC
d_gene: .; v_gene: TRBV6-1; j_gene: TRBJ2-3; abundance: .; CDR3aa: CASSEGTESTDTQYF; CDR3nt: TGTGCCAGCAGTGAAGGGACAGAAAGCACAGATACGCAGTATTTT
d_gene: TRBD1; v_gene: TRBV7-3; j_gene: TRBJ1-1; abundance: once; CDR3aa: CASSPLRTGNTEAFF; CDR3nt: TGTGCCAGCAGCCCACTCCGGACAGGGAACACTGAAGCTTTCTTT
d_gene: TRBD1; v_gene: TRBV15; j_gene: TRBJ1-5; abundance: .; CDR3aa: CATSSRQGNQPQHF; CDR3nt: TGTGCCACCAGCAGTCGACAGGGAAATCAGCCCCAGCATTTT
d_gene: .; v_gene: TRBV9; j_gene: TRBJ2-6; abundance: .; CDR3aa: CASSEGGNGANVLTF; CDR3nt: TGTGCCAGCAGCGAGGGGGGGAATGGGGCCAACGTCCTGACTTTC
d_gene: .; v_gene: TRBV7-2; j_gene: TRBJ2-3; abundance: .; CDR3aa: CASSLVRGLDTQYF; CDR3nt: TGTGCCAGCAGCTTAGTTCGGGGTCTAGATACGCAGTATTTT
d_gene: .; v_gene: TRBV5-4; j_gene: TRBJ1-2; abundance: few; CDR3aa: CASSLGQRSGYTF; CDR3nt: TGTGCCAGCAGCTTGGGGCAGAGGTCTGGCTACACCTTC
d_gene: TRBD2; v_gene: TRBV28; j_gene: TRBJ2-1; abundance: .; CDR3aa: CASSLVGTTNEQFF; CDR3nt: TGTGCCAGCAGTTTGGTCGGGACTACCAATGAGCAGTTCTTC
d_gene: .; v_gene: TRBV29-1; j_gene: TRBJ2-1; abundance: .; CDR3aa: CSVVGGVSEQFF; CDR3nt: TGCAGCGTTGTGGGGGGAGTCAGTGAGCAGTTCTTC
d_gene: TRBD2; v_gene: TRBV19; j_gene: TRBJ2-1; abundance: .; CDR3aa: CASSPRLAGRYNEQFF; CDR3nt: TGTGCCAGTAGCCCGAGACTAGCGGGGCGGTACAATGAGCAGTTCTTC
d_gene: TRBD1; v_gene: TRBV6-1; j_gene: TRBJ2-5; abundance: .; CDR3aa: CASSGVGGRQETQYF; CDR3nt: TGTGCCAGCAGTGGGGTAGGGGGCCGGCAAGAGACCCAGTACTTC
d_gene: TRBD1; v_gene: TRBV30; j_gene: TRBJ1-2; abundance: .; CDR3aa: CAWNRPGTGVYTF; CDR3nt: TGTGCCTGGAATCGTCCCGGGACAGGGGTCTACACCTTC
d_gene: .; v_gene: TRBV28; j_gene: TRBJ2-5; abundance: .; CDR3aa: CASSFTAEETQYF; CDR3nt: TGTGCCAGCAGTTTCACGGCGGAAGAGACCCAGTACTTC
d_gene: .; v_gene: TRBV6-5; j_gene: TRBJ2-5; abundance: .; CDR3aa: CASSSRTAQETQYF; CDR3nt: TGTGCCAGCAGTTCGCGGACAGCTCAAGAGACCCAGTACTTC
d_gene: TRBD2; v_gene: TRBV5-4; j_gene: TRBJ2-1; abundance: .; CDR3aa: CASSLERGRGFDEQFF; CDR3nt: TGTGCCAGCAGCTTGGAGAGAGGGAGGGGTTTCGATGAGCAGTTCTTC
d_gene: .; v_gene: TRBV9; j_gene: TRBJ1-2; abundance: .; CDR3aa: CASSPSVEGLSYGYTF; CDR3nt: TGTGCCAGCAGCCCCAGTGTGGAGGGGCTATCCTATGGCTACACCTTC
d_gene: TRBD2; v_gene: TRBV25-1; j_gene: TRBJ2-1; abundance: .; CDR3aa: CASSEYEAGGRDEQFF; CDR3nt: TGTGCCAGCAGTGAATATGAGGCGGGAGGGAGGGATGAGCAGTTCTTC
d_gene: .; v_gene: TRBV29-1; j_gene: TRBJ2-5; abundance: .; CDR3aa: CSASQMGRAGETQYF; CDR3nt: TGCAGCGCTTCACAGATGGGGCGCGCGGGGGAGACCCAGTACTTC
d_gene: .; v_gene: TRBV9; j_gene: TRBJ2-1; abundance: .; CDR3aa: CASSVARGYNEQFF; CDR3nt: TGTGCCAGCAGCGTAGCTAGGGGTTACAATGAGCAGTTCTTC
d_gene: TRBD2; v_gene: TRBV18; j_gene: TRBJ2-3; abundance: .; CDR3aa: CASSPLRLAGAYEDTQYF; CDR3nt: TGTGCCAGCTCACCTTTACGGTTAGCGGGAGCCTACGAAGATACGCAGTATTTT
d_gene: TRBD2; v_gene: TRBV7-9; j_gene: TRBJ2-1; abundance: few; CDR3aa: CASRATSGNVEQFF; CDR3nt: TGTGCCAGCAGGGCGACTAGCGGGAATGTTGAGCAGTTCTTC
d_gene: .; v_gene: TRBV6-5; j_gene: TRBJ1-1; abundance: .; CDR3aa: CASSSLLNTEAFF; CDR3nt: TGTGCCAGCAGTTCCCTATTGAACACTGAAGCTTTCTTT
d_gene: .; v_gene: TRBV30; j_gene: TRBJ2-3; abundance: .; CDR3aa: CAWRPVQGNQDTQYF; CDR3nt: TGTGCCTGGAGACCAGTCCAGGGGAATCAGGATACGCAGTATTTT
d_gene: .; v_gene: TRBV28; j_gene: TRBJ2-5; abundance: .; CDR3aa: CASEASAETQYF; CDR3nt: TGTGCCAGCGAGGCTAGCGCGGAGACCCAGTACTTC
d_gene: .; v_gene: TRBV5-6; j_gene: TRBJ1-2; abundance: .; CDR3aa: CASSFGHGCGGYTF; CDR3nt: TGTGCCAGCAGCTTTGGACACGGGTGCGGTGGCTACACCTTC
d_gene: .; v_gene: TRBV19; j_gene: TRBJ2-5; abundance: .; CDR3aa: CASSQTGPETQYF; CDR3nt: TGTGCCAGTAGTCAGACAGGACCAGAGACCCAGTACTTC
d_gene: TRBD1; v_gene: TRBV6-6; j_gene: TRBJ2-2; abundance: .; CDR3aa: CASSGRDRNTGELFF; CDR3nt: TGTGCCAGCAGTGGCCGGGACAGGAACACCGGGGAGCTGTTTTTT
d_gene: .; v_gene: TRBV5-4; j_gene: TRBJ1-1; abundance: .; CDR3aa: CASSLGPIQNTEAFF; CDR3nt: TGTGCCAGCAGCTTGGGGCCAATTCAGAACACTGAAGCTTTCTTT
d_gene: TRBD1; v_gene: TRBV19; j_gene: TRBJ2-7; abundance: .; CDR3aa: CASSQRQGTGEQYF; CDR3nt: TGTGCCAGTAGTCAAAGACAGGGAACTGGAGAGCAGTACTTC
d_gene: .; v_gene: TRBV30; j_gene: TRBJ1-2; abundance: once; CDR3aa: CAWSPSMSDGYTF; CDR3nt: TGTGCCTGGAGCCCTTCGATGTCGGATGGCTACACCTTC
d_gene: .; v_gene: TRBV27; j_gene: TRBJ1-2; abundance: .; CDR3aa: CASSFWGRGSYGYTF; CDR3nt: TGTGCCAGCAGTTTCTGGGGTAGAGGGTCCTATGGCTACACCTTC
d_gene: TRBD2; v_gene: TRBV27; j_gene: TRBJ2-7; abundance: .; CDR3aa: CASSRTSGAYEQYF; CDR3nt: TGTGCCAGCAGTAGGACTAGCGGGGCCTACGAGCAGTACTTC
d_gene: TRBD1; v_gene: TRBV9; j_gene: TRBJ2-7; abundance: .; CDR3aa: CASSVEGTGVREQYF; CDR3nt: TGTGCCAGCAGCGTAGAAGGGACAGGGGTCCGCGAGCAGTACTTC
d_gene: TRBD1; v_gene: TRBV23-1; j_gene: TRBJ1-4; abundance: .; CDR3aa: CASSLYTEDRLNEKLFF; CDR3nt: TGCGCCAGCAGTCTCTACACGGAGGACAGGTTGAATGAAAAACTGTTTTTT
d_gene: .; v_gene: TRBV9; j_gene: TRBJ2-2; abundance: .; CDR3aa: CASSVEPVGANTGELFF; CDR3nt: TGTGCCAGCAGCGTAGAACCGGTAGGGGCGAACACCGGGGAGCTGTTTTTT
d_gene: .; v_gene: TRBV5-6; j_gene: TRBJ1-3; abundance: .; CDR3aa: CASSLVPGSGNTIYF; CDR3nt: TGTGCCAGCAGCTTGGTGCCAGGCTCTGGAAACACCATATATTTT
d_gene: TRBD1; v_gene: TRBV19; j_gene: TRBJ1-6; abundance: .; CDR3aa: CASSITRDRGMQNSPLHF; CDR3nt: TGTGCCAGTAGTATAACCCGGGACAGGGGGATGCAGAATTCACCCCTCCACTTT
d_gene: .; v_gene: TRBV7-3; j_gene: TRBJ2-6; abundance: .; CDR3aa: CASSLTPPGFGGANVLTF; CDR3nt: TGTGCCAGCAGCCTAACCCCACCAGGGTTCGGTGGGGCCAACGTCCTGACTTTC
d_gene: .; v_gene: TRBV9; j_gene: TRBJ2-3; abundance: .; CDR3aa: CASSVDREVGTDTQYF; CDR3nt: TGTGCCAGCAGCGTCGACAGGGAGGTTGGGACAGATACGCAGTATTTT
d_gene: TRBD1; v_gene: TRBV5-1; j_gene: TRBJ2-3; abundance: .; CDR3aa: CASSSSGTGGANTQYF; CDR3nt: TGCGCCAGCAGCTCCTCCGGGACAGGGGGCGCAAATACGCAGTATTTT
d_gene: TRBD1; v_gene: TRBV14; j_gene: TRBJ2-2; abundance: .; CDR3aa: CASSQGNRGLNTGELFF; CDR3nt: TGTGCCAGCAGCCAAGGGAACAGGGGGCTAAACACCGGGGAGCTGTTTTTT
d_gene: .; v_gene: TRBV27; j_gene: TRBJ2-7; abundance: .; CDR3aa: CASAGVPHEQYF; CDR3nt: TGTGCCTCCGCCGGGGTCCCCCACGAGCAGTACTTC
d_gene: .; v_gene: TRBV2; j_gene: TRBJ1-5; abundance: .; CDR3aa: CASRWTGNQPQHF; CDR3nt: TGTGCCAGCCGCTGGACAGGCAATCAGCCCCAGCATTTT
d_gene: TRBD1; v_gene: TRBV10-2; j_gene: TRBJ2-7; abundance: .; CDR3aa: CASSDAGGFYEQYF; CDR3nt: TGCGCCAGCAGTGATGCAGGGGGTTTCTACGAGCAGTACTTC
d_gene: TRBD1; v_gene: TRBV7-8; j_gene: TRBJ1-1; abundance: .; CDR3aa: CASSLGPRQGKAEAFF; CDR3nt: TGTGCCAGCAGCTTAGGGCCGAGACAGGGGAAGGCTGAAGCTTTCTTT
d_gene: .; v_gene: TRBV5-4; j_gene: TRBJ1-4; abundance: .; CDR3aa: CASSYGNGNEKLFF; CDR3nt: TGTGCCAGCAGTTACGGGAATGGAAATGAAAAACTGTTTTTT
d_gene: .; v_gene: TRBV5-5; j_gene: TRBJ2-1; abundance: .; CDR3aa: CASSLANRNEQFF; CDR3nt: TGTGCCAGCAGCTTGGCCAACAGAAACGAGCAGTTCTTC
d_gene: .; v_gene: TRBV6-1; j_gene: TRBJ1-4; abundance: .; CDR3aa: CASSEATTATNEKLFF; CDR3nt: TGTGCCAGCAGTGAAGCGACGACTGCAACTAATGAAAAACTGTTTTTT
d_gene: TRBD1; v_gene: TRBV6-1; j_gene: TRBJ1-2; abundance: .; CDR3aa: CASSGTGLHGYTF; CDR3nt: TGTGCCAGCAGTGGGACAGGGTTGCATGGCTACACCTTC
d_gene: TRBD1; v_gene: TRBV6-1; j_gene: TRBJ2-1; abundance: .; CDR3aa: CASNPSTGGREQFF; CDR3nt: TGTGCCAGCAATCCTTCGACAGGGGGCAGGGAGCAGTTCTTC
d_gene: .; v_gene: TRBV27; j_gene: TRBJ1-1; abundance: .; CDR3aa: CASRSPLKNTEAFF; CDR3nt: TGTGCCAGCAGGTCGCCACTTAAGAACACTGAAGCTTTCTTT
d_gene: TRBD1; v_gene: TRBV19; j_gene: TRBJ2-1; abundance: once; CDR3aa: CASSIAYGVDRGFRNEQFF; CDR3nt: TGTGCCAGTAGTATAGCGTATGGGGTGGACAGGGGGTTTCGCAATGAGCAGTTCTTC